A single sample is the source of the 12 T cell receptor beta chains below, sequenced in a study of response to subunit inactivated influenza vaccine (dated by TCRdb to 2017 to 2018). The sample's time point, from its label and the paper: around 42 days after influenza vaccine administration. Libraries were prepared through RT-PCR. The run used an Illumina HiSeq 2500. TCRdb applied fastp at Q25 and MiXCR to the public reads, then kept only in-frame beta chains. CDR3 protein duplicates are merged, each entry listing the most common genes and DNA. For this sample the table gives under 500,000 distinct CDR3 sequences, of which approximately 9.9% were detected only once. Jointly, the top ten make up 10% to 15% of the sample. This material consisted of PBMCs from blood, taken roughly 45 days after vaccination. The source is a man between 50 and 59 years old who received an inactivated influenza vaccine. Donor details come from another sample of the same person, matched by shared clones.

The V gene is TRBV12-3 or TRBV12-4, the J gene TRBJ2-3; 7 nucleotides line up with TRBD1. Unmatched junction bases numbered 12, after V lost 6 bases and J lost 3 bases. The CDR3 loop spans 16 amino acids. The CDR3 loop is CASRAPETGPTDTQYF. In DNA, the CDR3 is TGTGCCAGCAGGGCCCCCGAGACAGGGCCAACAGATACGCAGTATTTT.

This clonotype was seen more than once but under ten times. The chain couples TRBV4-1 to TRBJ2-1; D uncertain. The CDR3 length is 13 residues. The germline V and J ends were trimmed by 0 bases and 10 bases, with 10 bases remaining between them. Germline-derived CDR1 and CDR2 are MGHRA and YSYEKL. The CDR3 nucleotides are TGCGCCAGCAGCCAAGACTTCTATGGGGAGCAGTTCTTC. Its protein is CASSQDFYGEQFF.

This clonotype was observed a handful of times. The chain joins TRBV19 to TRBJ2-1; weak D call: TRBD2 (5 bases). CDR1 and CDR2 (germline): LNHDA, SQIVND (reference sequence). V gave up 3 bases and J gave up 10 bases, with 16 bases separating them. CDR3 size: 14 residues. This chain's CDR3 is CASSISGTDFEQFF. The CDR3 coding sequence is TGTGCCAGTAGTATCAGCGGCACCGACTTCGAGCAGTTCTTC.

This clonotype showed up just a few times. This chain uses TRBV29-1 with TRBJ2-2; no clear D gene. The CDR3 runs to 14 residues. V lost 1 base, J lost 0 bases, and 6 bases lay in between. The germline gives CDR1 SQVTM, CDR2 ANQGSEA. The CDR3 DNA reads TGCAGCGTTGAAGGACTCTCGAACACCGGGGAGCTGTTTTTT. This sequence encodes CSVEGLSNTGELFF.

This clonotype has more than one count but fewer than ten. The chain is built from TRBV20-1 and TRBJ2-5; D possibly uses TRBD1 or TRBD2 (5 bases each). The CDR3 has 14 residues. V was clipped by 2 bases and J by 5 bases, with 15 bases between them. Germline-derived CDR1 and CDR2 are DFQATT and SNEGSKA (reference sequence). CDR3 sequence: CSARPGPQRETQYF. As DNA, the CDR3 is TGCAGTGCTAGACCGGGGCCCCAACGGGAGACCCAGTACTTC.

This clonotype was counted ten times or more. This chain joins TRBV3-1 and TRBJ2-7, with TRBD2 identical over 7 bases. Germline V gene lookup returns CDR1 LGHDT and CDR2 YNNKEL (reference sequence). The length of the CDR3 is 16 residues. V trimming: 4 bases; J trimming: 3 bases; junction bases outside the gene matches: 12. The CDR3 loop reads CASSLSTGGSHYEQYF. The CDR3 coding sequence is TGTGCCAGCAGCCTCTCTACGGGAGGTTCCCACTACGAGCAGTACTTC.

Only a few counts were recorded for this clonotype. J is TRBJ2-7 and V is TRBV5-8, with D perhaps TRBD1 (6 bases). This CDR3 has 12 amino acids. The V gene's germline CDR1 is SGHTS and CDR2 YDEGEE. With 5 bases removed from V and 6 bases from J, the gap between germline ends came to 12 bases. The CDR3 spells CASRQGLGEQYF. The DNA of the CDR3 is TGTGCCAGCAGACAGGGTTTGGGCGAGCAGTACTTC.

The chain carries TRBV12-3 or TRBV12-4 and TRBJ2-5; a weak D match, TRBD1 (6 bases). CDR3 length: 14 amino acids. V was pared by 6 bases and J by 2 bases, with 13 bases between. The CDR3 region is CASSPSGTQETQYF. DNA for the CDR3: TGTGCCAGCAGCCCCTCCGGGACACAAGAGACCCAGTACTTC.

This clonotype was counted ten times or more. V is TRBV3-1 and J is TRBJ1-2; TRBD1 matches 7 bases. Germline V gene sequence: CDR1 LGHDT, CDR2 YNNKEL (reference sequence). The CDR3 runs to 15 residues. Germline trimming cut 0 bases from V and 4 bases from J; bases unmatched to any gene: 5. CDR3 coding DNA: TGTGCCAGCAGCCAAGATCACGCAGGGGGCTATGGCTACACCTTC. This encodes CASSQDHAGGYGYTF.

CDR3 protein: CASSYTSTSPHNEQFF. CDR3 DNA sequence: TGTGCCAGCAGTTACACCTCCACGTCACCCCACAATGAGCAGTTCTTC. The gene calls are TRBV6-5 and TRBJ2-1; no clear D gene. The ends were cut back, 2 bases at V and 5 bases at J, with 16 bases in the middle. Germline CDR1 MNHEY, CDR2 SVGAGI. There are 16 residues in the CDR3.

V and J are TRBV20-1 and TRBJ1-3; D not certain. The CDR3 length is 16 residues. Trimming cost V 0 bases and J 5 bases, with 17 bases left between them. Per germline, CDR1 DFQATT and CDR2 SNEGSKA (reference sequence). CDR3 sequence (DNA): TGCAGTGCTAGAGATCTTACACCAGGAACTAGAAACACCATATATTTT. It translates to CSARDLTPGTRNTIYF.

This clonotype was detected only a few times. The chain couples TRBV20-1 to TRBJ1-1; 9 nucleotides match TRBD1. Germline CDR1 reads DFQATT; CDR2 reads SNEGSKA (reference sequence). This CDR3 region has 14 residues. V lost 6 bases to trimming and J lost 10 bases; unmatched junction nucleotides: 15. The CDR3 protein is CSAKIPGQGMSAFF. The DNA for the CDR3 is TGCAGTGCAAAGATACCGGGACAGGGAATGTCAGCTTTCTTT.